Presented here are 24 T cell receptor beta chains from one specimen sequenced in a study of cytomegalovirus exposure and HLA in healthy donors (dated by TCRdb to about 2017). The receptor library was made with the immunoSEQ multiplex PCR assay. The multiplex PCR relied on a mix of 60 forward primers for TCR Vbeta segments and 13 reverse primers for TCR Jbeta segments. Drawn from immuneACCESS, this table holds only the in-frame rearrangements with V and J called that TCRdb kept. Clones are partly lost; checked studies trace under half to an unresolved V gene and leave the rest unexplained. Recorded for this sample are 100,000 to 150,000 clones; around three quarters of them occurred a single time. More than 2.5% of the sample comes from the top ten. The sample comprised PBMCs. The receptors come from a woman in her 50s in good health and CMV-seronegative.

The rearrangement joins TRBV27 to TRBJ2-7, with TRBD2 matching over 7 bases. The CDR3 is 17 amino acids. V was pared by 5 bases and J by 7 bases, with 20 bases of the junction left unmatched. The germline gives CDR1 MNHEY, CDR2 SMNVEV (reference sequence). In nucleotides, the CDR3 is TGTGCCAGCAGTGAAATTACCGGGGCGGGAGCTCAGGTAGAGCAGTACTTC. Residues: CASSEITGAGAQVEQYF.

The chain has TRBV6-5 and TRBJ2-7; D is undetermined. Trimming shortened V by 7 bases and J by 2 bases, and 15 bases separated the two germline ends. From germline, CDR1 is MNHEY and CDR2 SVGAGI. This CDR3 has 14 amino acids. CDR3 residues: CASKSLNGPYEQYF. CDR3 coding DNA: TGTGCCAGCAAGTCATTAAACGGTCCCTACGAGCAGTACTTC.

This clone is a singleton in its sample. The chain joins TRBV7-9 to TRBJ2-1, with D possibly being TRBD1 (6 bases). V shed 1 base and J shed 9 bases, with 13 bases lying between them. Germline V gene sequence: CDR1 SEHNR, CDR2 FQNEAQ (reference sequence). The CDR3 runs 14 residues. The CDR3 bases are TGTGCCAGCAGCTTAGGGAGGACAGAGGTTGAGCAGTTCTTC. Translation gives CASSLGRTEVEQFF.

The chain recombines TRBV7-9 with TRBJ2-3, with 9 positions matching TRBD2. Trimming at V came to 11 bases and at J to 1 base, leaving 7 bases not matched to a gene. Germline V lookup: CDR1 SEHNR, CDR2 FQNEAQ (reference sequence). This CDR3 is built from 14 residues. The CDR3 here is CAGGLAGRTDTQYF. The CDR3 region has the DNA TGTGCCGGGGGTCTAGCGGGACGCACAGATACGCAGTATTTT.

V is TRBV5-4 and J is TRBJ1-1; D unresolved. The CDR3 has 17 amino acids. Germline V gives CDR1 SGHNT, CDR2 YYREEE (reference sequence). The V end was cut by 3 bases, the J end by 0 bases, with 18 bases between. This chain's CDR3 is CASSSRHAFGMNTEAFF. The CDR3 nucleotides are TGTGCCAGCAGCTCCCGCCACGCGTTCGGGATGAACACTGAAGCTTTCTTT.

CDR3 amino acids: CASSLSPAGGNYNEQFF. The CDR3 DNA reads as TGCGCCAGCAGCTTGTCCCCAGCGGGAGGGAACTACAATGAGCAGTTCTTC. The V call is TRBV5-1, the J call TRBJ2-1; 10 nucleotides line up with TRBD2. The CDR3 sequence is 17 residues long. J lost 3 bases, V lost 1 base, and 7 bases had no gene match. Germline-derived CDR1 and CDR2 are SGHRS and YFSETQ.

V is TRBV30 and J is TRBJ1-3; D uncertain. The germline V and J ends were trimmed by 1 base and 4 bases, with 8 bases remaining between them. Germline V gives CDR1 GTSNPN, CDR2 SVGIG (reference sequence). The CDR3 extends over 13 amino acids. CDR3 loop: CAWSGSLGNTIYF. The CDR3 DNA follows: TGTGCCTGGAGTGGGAGCCTCGGAAACACCATATATTTT.

The rearrangement uses TRBV27 and TRBJ1-5; 8 nucleotides line up with TRBD1. CDR1 is MNHEY, CDR2 SMNVEV, per germline (reference sequence). V gave up 5 bases and J gave up 4 bases; unmatched junction bases: 7. This CDR3 region has 15 residues. The CDR3 coding sequence is TGTGCCAGCAGTCCGTGGACAGGGCCAAATCAGCCCCAGCATTTT. It codes for CASSPWTGPNQPQHF.

This clone was seen only a few times. The gene calls are TRBV4-1 and TRBJ1-1; TRBD1 might be the D (5 bases). Germline CDR1 and CDR2: MGHRA and YSYEKL. This CDR3 region has 15 residues. The V end was cut by 2 bases, the J end by 4 bases, with 14 bases between. CDR3 in DNA: TGCGCCAGCAGCCAATCGACAGAGCCTTTCACTGAAGCTTTCTTT. The encoded protein is CASSQSTEPFTEAFF.

J is TRBJ2-1 and V is TRBV28; the D is unclear. V was cut by 2 bases and J by 9 bases, with 5 bases left in between. CDR3 length: 11 amino acids. From germline, CDR1 is MDHEN and CDR2 SYDVKM. The CDR3 loop is CASSLQAEQFF. The CDR3, as DNA: TGTGCCAGCAGTTTACAGGCTGAGCAGTTCTTC. Looking up the rest from reference TRBV28 and TRBJ2-1 gives the full variable domain: DVKVTQSSRYLVKRTGEKVFLECVQDMDHENMFWYRQDPGLGLRLIYFSYDVKMKEKGDIPEGYSVSREKKERFSLILESASTNQTSMYLCASSLQAEQFFGPGTRLTVL.

The rearrangement links TRBV21-1 to TRBJ2-1; the table's D call of TRBD1 was not tested on the DNA. TRBV21-1 is termed a pseudogene. CDR3 length: 15 residues. For the CDR3, the DNA is TGTGCCAGCAGCATTCCAGGGGGGCCCTACAATGAGCAGTTCTTC. Amino acids: CASSIPGGPYNEQFF.

The chain employs TRBV14 and TRBJ2-1; tentative D call: TRBD1 (5 bases). CDR3 length: 12 amino acids. Germline V lookup: CDR1 SGHDN, CDR2 FVKESK. V lost 2 bases and J 12 bases, leaving 11 bases between the germline ends. The CDR3 region has the DNA TGTGCCAGCAGCCAAACCAGACAGATGCAGTTCTTC. Residues: CASSQTRQMQFF.

This clone appeared a single time. The chain couples TRBV30 to TRBJ2-5; 8 positions agree with TRBD1. The V gene end was trimmed by 5 bases and the J gene end by 5 bases; junction bases not matched to a gene: 16. CDR1 GTSNPN and CDR2 SVGIG come from the germline V gene (reference sequence). The CDR3 has 16 residues. CDR3 sequence: CAWVSMEDRGVETQYF. For the CDR3, the DNA is TGTGCCTGGGTATCAATGGAAGACAGGGGTGTGGAGACCCAGTACTTC.

Only a few counts were recorded for this clone. V is TRBV7-9 and J is TRBJ1-6, with TRBD1 identical over 9 bases. CDR3 size: 15 residues. The ends lost 6 bases at V and 9 bases at J; junction bases unmatched: 9. From germline, CDR1 is SEHNR and CDR2 FQNEAQ (reference sequence). The CDR3 nucleotides read TGTGCCAGCAGTTCACAGGGGGCGGGAGGTTCACCCCTCCACTTT. Amino acid sequence: CASSSQGAGGSPLHF.

This clone was detected only once. The J gene is TRBJ2-1, the V gene TRBV28, with TRBD2 as a possible D gene (6 bases). Germline CDR1 and CDR2: MDHEN and SYDVKM. Trimming shortened V by 3 bases and J by 8 bases, and 14 bases separated the two germline ends. The CDR3 has 14 residues. The CDR3 region is CASSLGTDADEQFF. CDR3 sequence (DNA): TGTGCCAGCAGTTTGGGGACTGATGCGGATGAGCAGTTCTTC.

This clone was counted only a few times. The V gene is TRBV7-2, the J gene TRBJ2-1, with 11 bases aligning to TRBD2. Germline V CDR1 and CDR2: SGHTA, FQGNSA. CDR3 length: 18 amino acids. V shed 7 bases and J 8 bases; nucleotides not matched to a gene: 19. DNA for the CDR3: TGTGCCAGCAACCCCTCCCCCGCCGCTAGCGGGAGGTTTGATGAGCAGTTCTTC. This encodes CASNPSPAASGRFDEQFF. Complete variable domain (other parts from reference TRBV7-2 and TRBJ2-1): GAGVSQSPSNKVTEKGKDVELRCDPISGHTALYWYRQSLGQGLEFLIYFQGNSAPDKSGLPSDRFSAERTGGSVSTLTIQRTQQEDSAVYLCASNPSPAASGRFDEQFFGPGTRLTVL.

This clone occurred a few times. The chain recombines TRBV7-2 with TRBJ2-1; 10 nucleotides agree with TRBD2. The CDR3 spans 16 residues. The V segment lost 1 base and the J segment 10 bases; nucleotides outside the gene matches: 10. Germline CDR1 reads SGHTA; CDR2 reads FQGNSA. The CDR3 protein is CASSLVMTSGSREQFF. The CDR3 nucleotides are TGTGCCAGCAGCTTAGTTATGACTAGCGGGTCCCGAGAGCAGTTCTTC.

The chain joins TRBV11-3 to TRBJ1-1; no clear D. This CDR3 is 13 amino acids long. Per the germline V gene, CDR1 is SGHNT and CDR2 is YENEEA. Trimming shortened V by 2 bases and J by 2 bases, and 6 bases separated the two germline ends. CDR3 loop: CASSLLTNTEAFF. DNA of the CDR3: TGTGCCAGCAGCTTACTGACAAACACTGAAGCTTTCTTT.

This clone has just a few counts. The V and J genes are TRBV7-3 and TRBJ2-1, with D unclear. The CDR3 is made up of 14 amino acids. The V gene lost 2 bases and the J gene lost 6 bases, with 11 bases spanning the gap. Germline values: CDR1 SGHTA, CDR2 FQGTGA. CDR3 region: CASSLGAVGNEQFF. The CDR3 DNA reads as TGTGCCAGCAGCTTAGGTGCGGTAGGCAATGAGCAGTTCTTC.

The V call is TRBV7-3, the J call TRBJ2-1; D is undetermined. The CDR3 extends over 14 amino acids. From germline, CDR1 is SGHTA and CDR2 FQGTGA. V was trimmed by 1 base and J by 6 bases, leaving 10 bases between them. CDR3 protein: CASSLNRRSNEQFF. The CDR3 bases are TGTGCCAGCAGCTTAAATCGGAGAAGCAATGAGCAGTTCTTC.

This chain joins TRBV10-3 and TRBJ1-4; 9 bases line up with TRBD1. The V segment lost 4 bases and the J segment 6 bases; nucleotides outside the gene matches: 0. This CDR3 is 13 amino acids long. The germline V gene encodes CDR1 ENHRY and CDR2 SYGVKD. CDR3 DNA sequence: TGTGCCATCAGTGGGACAGGGGATGAAAAACTGTTTTTT. This gives the protein CAISGTGDEKLFF.

CDR3 DNA sequence: TGTGCCAGCATGAAGTCTAGCGGGGCCCGGGAGCAGTTCTTC. Its protein product is CASMKSSGAREQFF. The rearrangement links TRBV2 to TRBJ2-1; TRBD2 matches 9 bases. CDR3 length: 14 residues. Germline CDR1 reads SNHLY; CDR2 reads FYNNEI. After removal of 7 bases from V and 10 bases from J, the junction contained 11 bases not matched to a gene. Drawing the rest from reference TRBV2 and TRBJ2-1, the complete variable domain is EPEVTQTPSHQVTQMGQEVILRCVPISNHLYFYWYRQILGQKVEFLVSFYNNEISEKSEIFDDQFSVERPDGSNFTLKIRSTKLEDSAMYFCASMKSSGAREQFFGPGTRLTVL.

The V gene is TRBV13, the J gene TRBJ2-7; D gene unclear. Germline V gene sequence: CDR1 PRHDT, CDR2 FYEKMQ (reference sequence). V was pared by 1 base and J by 3 bases, with 7 bases between. This CDR3 contains 13 residues. DNA for the CDR3: TGTGCCAGCAGCTTAGTGGCTGTCTACGAGCAGTACTTC. This translates into CASSLVAVYEQYF.

The gene calls are TRBV19 and TRBJ2-5, with D possibly TRBD2 on 6 matching bases. Deletions cut 6 bases from V and 3 bases from J, with 11 bases between. Germline assignment: CDR1 LNHDA and CDR2 SQIVND (reference sequence). The CDR3 spans 13 residues. This chain's CDR3 is CASRSTGEETQYF. The CDR3 DNA follows: TGTGCCAGTAGATCCACGGGGGAAGAGACCCAGTACTTC.